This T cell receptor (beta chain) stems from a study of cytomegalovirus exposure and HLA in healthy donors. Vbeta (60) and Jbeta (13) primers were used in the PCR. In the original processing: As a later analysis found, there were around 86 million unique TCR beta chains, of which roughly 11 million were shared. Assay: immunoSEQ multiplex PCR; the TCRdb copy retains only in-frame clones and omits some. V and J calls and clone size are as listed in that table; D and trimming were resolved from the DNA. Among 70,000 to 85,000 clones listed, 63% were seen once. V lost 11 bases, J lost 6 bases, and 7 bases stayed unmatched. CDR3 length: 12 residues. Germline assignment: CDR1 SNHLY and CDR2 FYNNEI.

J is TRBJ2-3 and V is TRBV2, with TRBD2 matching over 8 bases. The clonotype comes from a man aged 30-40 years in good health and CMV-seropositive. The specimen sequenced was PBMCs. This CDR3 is CASSGGPDTQYF. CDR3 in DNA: TGTGCCTCAAGCGGGGGTCCGGATACGCAGTATTTT.